One and the same sample provided the 13 T cell receptor beta chains below, sequenced in a study of metastatic and nonmetastatic thyroid tumors (dated by TCRdb to the early 2020s). The library was prepared using PCR. Sequencing relied on an Illumina HiSeq 4000. The public sequencing data were trimmed at Q25 with fastp and processed into clonotypes with MiXCR by TCRdb, which kept only in-frame beta chains. The sample has roughly 59,000 clones on record, around 16% of them singletons. The top ten constitute about a tenth of the sample. No treatment had been received by any patient before thyroid surgery. What was sequenced was blood. Receptor source: a male donor with papillary thyroid cancer or a benign thyroid nodule (not recorded which). Some clones in this sample may be carry-over from other donors' samples.

The V call is TRBV3-1, the J call TRBJ2-7; 7 bases are a match to TRBD1. The germline V gene has CDR1 LGHDT and CDR2 YNNKEL (reference sequence). The CDR3 covers 14 residues. V lost 5 bases and J lost 4; bases outside the gene matches: 8. The CDR3 DNA reads as TGTGCCAGCAGCTTGACAGGGTGGGAATACGAGCAGTACTTC. Translating gives CASSLTGWEYEQYF.

Only a few counts were recorded for this clone. The V gene is TRBV5-1, the J gene TRBJ2-5; 7 positions agree with TRBD2. Germline V gene data show CDR1 as SGHRS and CDR2 as YFSETQ. With 0 bases clipped from V and 1 base from J, the junction kept 3 bases outside the gene matches. The CDR3 is made up of 15 amino acids. CDR3 sequence reads: CASSLGDYLQETQYF. The CDR3, as DNA: TGCGCCAGCAGCTTGGGGGACTATCTCCAAGAGACCCAGTACTTC.

The rearrangement links TRBV19 to TRBJ2-2; TRBD2 agrees at 10 bases. Trimming cost V 6 bases and J 4 bases; bases outside gene matches: 11. CDR3 length equals 17 residues. The germline V gene encodes CDR1 LNHDA and CDR2 SQIVND (reference sequence). The CDR3 reads CASRTRQREGSTGELFF. As DNA, the CDR3 is TGTGCCAGTAGAACCCGTCAGCGGGAGGGCTCCACCGGGGAGCTGTTTTTT.

As for this clone: A clone one base away is much larger, so this may be a read error. The sample carries other DNA sequences with the same CDR3. The gene calls are TRBV12-5 and TRBJ1-2, with no clear D. The CDR3 runs to 13 residues. Germline V gene sequence: CDR1 LGHNT, CDR2 FRNRAP. V shed 1 base and J shed 8 bases, with 11 bases lying between them. The DNA of the CDR3 is TGTGCTAGTGGTTTGGCCCACACTCGGGGCTACACCTTC. Its translation: CASGLAHTRGYTF.

The sample holds many counts of this clone. The V call is TRBV20-1, the J call TRBJ1-4; D might be TRBD1 (5 bases). Deletions cut 7 bases from V and 5 bases from J, with 11 bases between. This CDR3 spans 12 amino acids. Germline CDR1 reads DFQATT; CDR2 reads SNEGSKA (reference sequence). CDR3 nucleotide sequence: TGCAGTGTTTGGGGCTCGAATGAAAAACTGTTTTTT. It translates to CSVWGSNEKLFF.

This clone was recorded many times. The chain couples TRBV27 to TRBJ1-5; D might be TRBD1 (5 bases). The V end was cut by 6 bases, the J end by 2 bases, with 5 bases between. CDR3 length: 12 amino acids. CDR1 and CDR2 (germline): MNHEY, SMNVEV (reference sequence). CDR3 in amino acids: CASSRGNQPQHF. CDR3 nucleotide sequence: TGTGCCAGCAGCAGGGGCAATCAGCCCCAGCATTTT.

Ten or more counts support this clone. V is TRBV6-2 or TRBV6-3 and J is TRBJ2-7; tentative D call: TRBD2 (5 bases). The CDR3 is 15 residues long. Deletions cut 6 bases from V and 1 base from J, with 16 bases between. Germline V gives CDR1 MNHEY, CDR2 SVGEGT. CDR3 in DNA: TGTGCCAGCAGAACGCCGGGATCCTATTCCTACGAGCAGTACTTC. Amino acids: CASRTPGSYSYEQYF.

Many counts were recorded for this clone. The V call is TRBV9, the J call TRBJ2-7; D remains unclear. With 4 bases removed from V and 2 bases from J, the gap between germline ends came to 13 bases. Germline V CDR1 and CDR2: SGDLS, YYNGEE. The CDR3 runs to 14 residues. The chain's CDR3 is CASSSSGRAYEQYF. CDR3 sequence (DNA): TGTGCCAGCAGCTCCTCAGGACGGGCCTACGAGCAGTACTTC.

This clone was seen many times. The V gene is TRBV5-1, the J gene TRBJ1-6, with D possibly matching TRBD1 (6 bases). CDR1 SGHRS and CDR2 YFSETQ come from the germline V gene. The CDR3 sequence is 15 residues long. V was shortened by 4 bases and J by 7 bases, with 15 bases between the two germline ends. The DNA for the CDR3 is TGCGCCAGCAGCCCCGTCTGGGGGCAAAATTCACCCCTCCACTTT. Amino acids: CASSPVWGQNSPLHF.

This clone was seen more than once but under ten times. One base away lies a much larger clone, so this may be a sequencing read error. The J gene is TRBJ2-1, the V gene TRBV19; D tentatively reads TRBD1 or TRBD2 (6 bases each). Germline V gene sequence: CDR1 LNHDA, CDR2 SQIVND (reference sequence). This CDR3 comprises 14 residues. Trimming pared 7 bases from V and 7 bases from J, leaving 17 bases between. The CDR3 bases are TGTGCCAGTATCGCCCATGGGGGGCCTAATGAGCAGTTCTTC. It yields the protein CASIAHGGPNEQFF.

Concerning this clone: This may be a read error: a much more frequent sequence differs by one nucleotide. The gene calls are TRBV18 and TRBJ2-2; tentative D call: TRBD1 (6 bases). This CDR3 spans 15 amino acids. V shed 3 bases and J shed 2 bases, with 10 bases lying between them. Germline V gene lookup returns CDR1 KGHSH and CDR2 LQKENI. CDR3 sequence reads: CASSPDRSNTGELFF. CDR3 sequence (DNA): TGTGCCAGCTCACCCGACAGGTCCAACACCGGGGAGCTGTTTTTT.

This clone was found a few times. The genes are TRBV12-3 or TRBV12-4 and TRBJ2-2, with TRBD2 matching 10 bases. With 2 bases clipped from V and 9 bases from J, the junction kept 15 bases outside the gene matches. CDR3 length: 18 residues. The CDR3 is CASSLSRLAGVMHRELFF. CDR3 in DNA: TGTGCCAGCAGTTTATCGCGGCTAGCGGGAGTAATGCACCGGGAGCTGTTTTTT.

The table lists this clone with many counts. CDR3 protein: CASSHKGTGGRKGYTF. The CDR3 coding sequence is TGTGCCAGCAGCCATAAGGGGACAGGGGGCCGGAAGGGCTACACCTTC. The chain has TRBV3-1 and TRBJ1-2, with TRBD1 matching over 12 bases. This CDR3 contains 16 residues. Germline loops: CDR1 LGHDT, CDR2 YNNKEL (reference sequence). V was pared by 3 bases and J by 8 bases, with 10 bases of the junction left unmatched.